This paragraph covers one T cell receptor beta chain sequence. Its target is unknown. This entry belongs to a study of blood T cells in healthy people across ages. Findings and limits, study-wide: No one knew whether donors had CMV, which possibly confounded expanded clonotype changes. It was found that TCR beta diversity correlated strongly with the percentage of naive T cells.

Aged about 6 to 90, donors were systemically healthy Caucasians from Russia. Primers used in a second PCR of about 7 to 11 cycles were a sample-barcoded 5' primer and a J-beta primer mix. A template-switch adaptor with 12 random nucleotides tagged each cDNA molecule. TCRdb used MiXCR to reprocess the 5' RACE reads, holding one entry per CDR3 protein. The sample yields about 730,000 distinct CDR3 sequences, 43% seen once. The CDR3 runs to 10 residues. The V gene's germline CDR1 is SEHNR and CDR2 FQNEAQ (reference sequence). Trimming cost V 8 bases and J 5 bases, with 7 bases left between them. The chain uses TRBV7-9 and TRBJ2-7; tentatively, D is TRBD1 (5 bases). The material sequenced was blood. The TCR was taken from a woman aged 55 to 70 in good health. CDR3 coding DNA: TGTGCCAGCTCAGGGAACGAGCAGTACTTC. Translation: CASSGNEQYF.